This T cell receptor beta chain was captured by sequencing in a study of identical twins. Study-level results: Beta out-of-frame sequences displayed a weaker excess of sharing between twins. A partial confounding effect on zero-insertion analyses could come from invariant MAIT and iNKT cells. Memory repertoires lacked the insertion deficit that abundant cord blood beta clonotypes showed.

MiXCR was run by TCRdb on the 5' RACE reads, yielding one entry per CDR3 protein. The sample holds about 720,000 distinct CDR3 sequences, 18% seen once. This clonotype has only a few counts. The antigen remains undetermined. These data were also filed under a second study, of T cells expressing NK-cell markers.

Sequencing was carried out using PBMCs. This TCR came from a woman under 30 in good health.

The CDR3 here is CASSHTGSFYGYTF. The CDR3 coding sequence is TGCGCCAGCAGCCATACGGGCAGCTTCTATGGCTACACCTTC. V gene TRBV4-3 combines with J gene TRBJ1-2, with D hard to call. Per germline, CDR1 LGHNA and CDR2 YSLEER. The CDR3 spans 14 residues. The V end was cut by 3 bases, the J end by 4 bases, with 12 bases between.